What follows describes a single T cell receptor beta chain. The antigen it binds to is not known. No quality values exist for individual bases; no much larger clone is one base distant. Receptor libraries were prepared by the immunoSEQ multiplex PCR assay. For the multiplex PCR, a mixture combining 60 forward primers for TCR Vbeta segments and 13 reverse primers for TCR Jbeta segments was used. The CDR3 region of rearranged TCR beta genes was amplified from genomic DNA with a multiplex PCR assay. Amplified TCR beta libraries were sequenced as 87-base-pair reads on the Illumina HiSeq System. The original methods were these. Across the roughly 600 repertoires, a later analysis counted 78 million or so unique TCR beta chains, approximately 12 million of which were shared by at least two donors. Raw reads were error-corrected and collapsed into unique sequences by a nearest-neighbor algorithm in which closely related sequences were merged to remove PCR and sequencing errors. To assign V, D and J gene segments, CDR3 sequences were aligned to IMGT reference sequences. For a sequence to be retained, at least a six-nucleotide match to both a V gene segment and a J gene segment was required. Rearrangements were classified as productive when the CDR3 lacked stop codons and remained in frame with V and J, and all other rearrangements were classified as non-productive. Following IMGT convention, CDR3 was defined as the stretch from the second conserved V-encoded cysteine up to the conserved J-encoded phenylalanine. The earlier analysis of more than 450 of the donors excluded sequences that lacked an unambiguous match to a single V gene segment. An earlier analysis of approximately 590 of the donors called V segments functional above 56.7% productive rearrangements and segregating when the between-donor standard deviation exceeded 5%. A statistical classification framework was developed to diagnose cytomegalovirus status using the catalog of TCR beta chain sequences. In a later analysis, TCR nucleotide sequences were compared against IMGT/GENE-DB human TR gene sequences so that V and J genes could be assigned. In a later analysis, CDR3 sequences and most-parsimonious VDJ recombination scenarios were assigned using the TCRdist pipeline. In a later analysis, every TCR beta chain was defined by the combination of its CDR3 amino acid sequence and its V-gene family, and reads without a unique V-gene family were dropped. In a later analysis, nearly 600 highly shared, low-generation-probability nucleotide sequences were removed to address suspected cross-contamination and a sequencing artifact. In a later analysis, a clonal expansion index was calculated for each public chain from normalized within-repertoire ranks of inferred template counts. In a later analysis, generation probabilities were computed with a VDJ recombination model fitted to out-of-frame rearrangements, and the resulting probabilities were checked against IGoR. Hypergeometric tests were used in a later analysis to score TCR-TCR, TCR-HLA and TCR-CMV co-occurrence, with a repertoire-size bias correction applied to the TCR pairs. A later analysis estimated false discovery rates by permuting HLA or CMV assignments 20 times. In a later analysis, co-occurring TCRs were grouped with DBSCAN, and TCRdist sequence similarity was added when clustering was performed within HLA-allele-positive subsets. Co-occurrence clustering excluded repertoires with fewer than 30,000 or more than 120,000 public chains, plus five with anomalous nucleotide sharing. Here the immuneACCESS table is served through TCRdb, limited to in-frame sequences with V and J called. Missing clones are a known gap in these copies; in checked studies unresolved V genes cover under half, and the rest lacks a known reason. V, J and clone size are those of that table, while D and trimming were read from the DNA. Here the sample has approximately 170,000 clones; about 76% occur a single time. The ten largest clonotypes hold roughly 5.4% of the sample.

The cohort consisted of 650 to 850 healthy bone marrow donors. At the time of sampling, every cohort member was nominally healthy, though immune exposures that went unrecorded were likely present. The donor was CMV seropositive and belonged to the group of 250 to 300 seropositive cohort members. A peripheral blood sample was provided by each donor, and peripheral blood mononuclear cells were used for TCR beta sequencing. The Qiagen DNeasy Blood Extraction Kit was used to extract genomic DNA from the blood cell samples. The sample is drawn from a study of cytomegalovirus exposure and HLA in healthy donors listed by TCRdb under 2017. Regarding the study in general: An earlier analysis of several hundred of the donors reported 276 Gb of sequence data and roughly 120 million unique TCR beta sequences obtained from roughly 170 million T cells. Among roughly 400 genotyped donors of the cohort, an average of around 250,000 unique TCR beta nucleotide sequences was sequenced per donor, of which roughly 17% were non-productive. An early release that covered about 600 HLA-typed donors contained around 300 gigabases of sequencing data and 70 million to 100 million unique TCR sequences. Donor age, sex, ethnicity and CMV serostatus were compiled together with the repertoire data. Of the 350 to 450 genotyped donors, 75% to 85% were placed in the genetic ancestry cluster associated with self-reported Caucasian donors. In a later analysis, previously published TCR beta repertoires from several hundred donors were re-analyzed and high-resolution HLA genotyping was added so that TCR occurrence patterns could be studied. Along with the roughly 700-subject first cohort, a separate validation cohort of over a hundred different subjects was used. Roughly 5 DR-DQ haplotypes were treated as single units for association and clustering because of strong linkage in the cohort. Class I and class II HLA loci were covered by the typing at four-digit resolution. High-throughput TCR immunosequencing, statistical association of individual TCRs with disease status, and machine learning were combined to predict cytomegalovirus infection status. In the later analysis, no new phenotypic data were used to find candidate immune exposures; instead, reliance was placed on TCR beta sequences and their occurrence across donors. The study used immunosequencing to profile the T cell repertoires of some 600 subjects and linked those repertoires to cytomegalovirus serostatus. An earlier analysis of around 540 of the donors applied high-throughput TCR beta sequencing to assess whether each TCR beta V gene segment acted as functional or pseudogenic. A later genetic analysis took genome-wide SNP genotypes for about 65% of the roughly 670 donors and used that subset as a discovery cohort. Every repertoire in the discovery cohort had been generated on one and the same sequencing platform. Typing coverage differed by locus: A, B, C, DRB1 and DQB1 were typed in about 629-640 donors, DQA1 in 500 to 550, DPA1 in around 610, and DPB1 in about 450. The study was designed to test whether signatures of past pathogen exposure could be identified by cataloging public T cell receptors. The full study reports these points: In both the original and validation cohorts, the classifier was reported to diagnose cytomegalovirus status with high specificity and sensitivity. A cluster of highly shared sequence variants was judged likely to represent a technical artifact of the sequencing pipeline. A later genetic analysis reported fewer N-insertions in productive TCRs among donors in an Asian-associated ancestry cluster than the roughly 700-donor mean. HLA typing was unavailable for some donors at each locus, so association tests used only the typed subset. In a later analysis, HLA-associated TCR beta chains were found to be more clonally expanded and to have lower generation probabilities than equally common non-associated chains. It was suggested by the authors that the approach could potentially be generalized to other disease states and immunological phenotypes. At a false discovery rate of 0.05, a later analysis linked under 20,000 TCR beta sequences to specific HLA alleles. In a later genetic analysis, a missense DCLRE1C variant was associated with V-gene and J-gene trimming of TCR beta chains, and the association was replicated in an independent cohort. A further reported finding was that TCR beta sequences accurately predicted the HLA-A and HLA-B alleles for most subjects in the first cohort. The study gave a list of under 200 TCR beta chains associated with cytomegalovirus. While some public TCRs were present in many individuals, most TCR sequences turned up only very rarely across donors. Strong co-occurrence of HLA alleles, especially DR and DQ, made assigning TCR associations to individual alleles difficult. Only TCR beta chains were sequenced in this cohort, and the absence of alpha or paired-chain data limited detectable features. For the cohort, immune exposure information was limited to CMV serostatus. A few of the identified cytomegalovirus-associated TCR beta chains were confirmed in vitro to be specific for cytomegalovirus antigens. Sequencing depth was assumed to be roughly uniform across donors in the presence/absence analyses, though that assumption may not hold. In an earlier analysis of 500 to 650 of the donors, most TCR beta V segments appeared in productive rearrangements about 90% or about 30% of the time, broadly matching IMGT annotations. Because the 87-base-pair reads could not distinguish some IMGT-functional V segments, including TRBV6-2 and TRBV6-3, those segments were excluded. According to a later analysis, parvovirus B19, influenza, CMV and Epstein-Barr virus appeared linked to several top co-occurrence clusters. A later analysis found that most CMV-associated TCR beta chains appeared HLA-restricted, with HLA associations seemingly driven largely by CMV exposure. Seventeen rarely observed V segments, including chromosome 9 orphons, were excluded from the earlier analysis of approximately 500 of the donors because counts were too low. Linkage disequilibrium might explain the correlated functional status among segregating V segments, but an unknown experimental factor could not be ruled out. In a later analysis, the rate of TCR association differed among HLA loci, with DRB1 alleles having the most associated TCRs and HLA-C alleles having the fewest.

The CDR3 contains 13 residues, cysteine and phenylalanine counted. Of all the DNA, just the CDR3 is kept, 39 bases in frame from base 1. The V and J ends are trimmed by 6 bases and 10 bases, leaving 17 bases between them. In the germline V gene, CDR1 corresponds to MNHEY and CDR2 to SVGAGI. Sequenced input: PBMCs. The clonotype comes from a woman younger than 35 in good health and CMV-seropositive. The V gene is TRBV6-5 and the J gene is TRBJ2-3; TRBD2 is perhaps the D gene, given 6 matching bases. The DNA sequence is given as TGTGCCAGCAGGGACTACACCCAGGGCGCGCAGTATTTT. This yields the protein CASRDYTQGAQYF.